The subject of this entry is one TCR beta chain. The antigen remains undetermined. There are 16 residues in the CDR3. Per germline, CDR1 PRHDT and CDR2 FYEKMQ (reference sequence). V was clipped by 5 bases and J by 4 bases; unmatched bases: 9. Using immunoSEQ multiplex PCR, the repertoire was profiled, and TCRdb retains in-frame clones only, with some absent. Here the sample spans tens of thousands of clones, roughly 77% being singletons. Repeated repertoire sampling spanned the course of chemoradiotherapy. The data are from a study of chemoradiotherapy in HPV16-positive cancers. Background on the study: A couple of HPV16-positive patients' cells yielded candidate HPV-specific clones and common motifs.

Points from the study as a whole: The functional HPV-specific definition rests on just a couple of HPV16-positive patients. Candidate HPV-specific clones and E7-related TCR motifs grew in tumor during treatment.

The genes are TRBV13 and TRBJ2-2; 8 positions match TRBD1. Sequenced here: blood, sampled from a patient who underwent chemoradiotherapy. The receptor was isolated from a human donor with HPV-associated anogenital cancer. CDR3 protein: CASSPQGARGTGELFF. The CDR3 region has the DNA TGTGCCAGCAGCCCCCAGGGGGCGCGGGGCACCGGGGAGCTGTTTTTT. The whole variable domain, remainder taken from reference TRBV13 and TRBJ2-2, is AAGVIQSPRHLIKEKRETATLKCYPIPRHDTVYWYQQGPGQDPQFLISFYEKMQSDKGSIPDRFSAQQFSDYHSELNMSSLELGDSALYFCASSPQGARGTGELFFGEGSRLTVL.